This T cell receptor beta chain was captured by sequencing in a study of Ad26.COV2.S vaccination and SARS-CoV-2 variants. Study-wide background: Administration of Ad26.COV2.S was intramuscular, either once or twice 56 days apart. Study-wide points: It was reported that spike-specific CD8+ and CD4+ T cell responses were substantially broad after vaccination. Quantification of TCR breadth and depth may have yielded underestimates of total T cell responses.

About this clone itself: The antigen remains unidentified. This CDR3 is also generated by other DNA sequences in the sample.

Described treatment: about 20 received Ad26.COV2.S at low or high dose, single or two shots; roughly five received placebo; per-sample allocation not given. Sampling happened 63 days after the first vaccine or placebo injection. Trimming shortened V by 4 bases and J by 2 bases, and 5 bases separated the two germline ends. The CDR3 spans 12 residues. The V gene's germline CDR1 is SEHNR and CDR2 FQNEAQ (reference sequence). The table came from immunoSEQ multiplex PCR; TCRdb's copy has only in-frame clones and leaves some out. The sample consists of around 380,000 clones, roughly nine tenths of them appearing once.

V and J are TRBV7-9 and TRBJ1-1; unclear D gene. This specimen was peripheral blood, taken in a trial of Ad26.COV2.S vaccine versus placebo. This receptor was obtained from a person between 18 and 65 years old who received the Ad26.COV2.S COVID-19 vaccine or a placebo. CDR3 DNA sequence: TGTGCCAGCAGCTCACCCAACACTGAAGCTTTCTTT. It encodes CASSSPNTEAFF.